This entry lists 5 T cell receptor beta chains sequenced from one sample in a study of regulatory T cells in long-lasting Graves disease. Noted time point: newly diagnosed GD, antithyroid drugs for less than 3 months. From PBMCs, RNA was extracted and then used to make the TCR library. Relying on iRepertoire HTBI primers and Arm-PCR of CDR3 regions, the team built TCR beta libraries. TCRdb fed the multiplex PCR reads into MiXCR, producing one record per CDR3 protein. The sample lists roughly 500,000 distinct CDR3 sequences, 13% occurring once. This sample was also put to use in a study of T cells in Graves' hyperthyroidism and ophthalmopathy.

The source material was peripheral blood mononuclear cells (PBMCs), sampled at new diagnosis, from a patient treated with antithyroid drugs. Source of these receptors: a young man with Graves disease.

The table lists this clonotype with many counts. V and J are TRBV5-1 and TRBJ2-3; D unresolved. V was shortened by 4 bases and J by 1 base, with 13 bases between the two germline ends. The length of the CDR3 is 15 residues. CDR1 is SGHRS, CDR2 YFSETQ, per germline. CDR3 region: CASSENSQRTDTQYF. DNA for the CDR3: TGCGCCAGCAGCGAGAATTCTCAGCGCACAGATACGCAGTATTTT. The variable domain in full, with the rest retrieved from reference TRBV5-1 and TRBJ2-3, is KAGVTQTPRYLIKTRGQQVTLSCSPISGHRSVSWYQQTPGQGLQFLFEYFSETQRNKGNFPGRFSGRQFSNSRSEMNVSTLELGDSALYLCASSENSQRTDTQYFGPGTRLTVL.

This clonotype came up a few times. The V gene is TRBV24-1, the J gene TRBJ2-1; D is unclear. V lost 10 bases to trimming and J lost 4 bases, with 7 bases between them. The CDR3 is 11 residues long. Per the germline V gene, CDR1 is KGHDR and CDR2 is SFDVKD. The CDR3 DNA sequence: TGTGCCACTCAGAAATACAATGAGCAGTTCTTC. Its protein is CATQKYNEQFF.

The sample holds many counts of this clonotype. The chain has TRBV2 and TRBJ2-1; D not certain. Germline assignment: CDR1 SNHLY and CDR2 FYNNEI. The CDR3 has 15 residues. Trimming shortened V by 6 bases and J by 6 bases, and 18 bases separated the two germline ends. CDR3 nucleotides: TGTGCCAGCAGGCCGACGGAGCCACCCGGCAATGAGCAGTTCTTC. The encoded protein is CASRPTEPPGNEQFF.

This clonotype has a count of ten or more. CDR3 sequence: CASSFTGTGALNQYF. CDR3 coding DNA: TGTGCCAGCAGCTTCACCGGGACAGGGGCTCTTAACCAGTACTTC. This sequence joins TRBV13 and TRBJ2-5; 10 bases agree with TRBD1. The germline gives CDR1 PRHDT, CDR2 FYEKMQ (reference sequence). This CDR3 is 15 amino acids long. V trimming: 3 bases; J trimming: 10 bases; junction bases outside the gene matches: 11.

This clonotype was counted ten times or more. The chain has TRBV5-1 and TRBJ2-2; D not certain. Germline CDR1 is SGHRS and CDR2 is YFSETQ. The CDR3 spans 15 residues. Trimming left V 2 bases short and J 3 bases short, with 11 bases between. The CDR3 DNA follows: TGCGCCAGCAGCTTCTGGGCGACCGACACCGGGGAGCTGTTTTTT. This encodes CASSFWATDTGELFF.